These T cell receptor beta chains were read from a single sample in a study of blood T cell repertoires in COVID-19. Sequenced by immunoSEQ multiplex PCR; TCRdb stores in-frame clones only, minus some. The sample yields more than 250,000 clones, 70% to 90% seen once. Sample: peripheral blood. These receptors all stem from a woman in her 30s with COVID-19, enrolled during active disease. The CDR3 runs from the conserved cysteine through the conserved F or W. D genes are given only for firm matches. Size is stated for part of the rows, as once, few or many counts, or as a class when the clone is expanded.

d_call: TRBD1; j_call: TRBJ1-4; v_call: TRBV11-2; cdr3_length: 17; clone_size: NA; cdr3_nt: TGTGCCAGCAGCTTGACGGGGTCGACAGGGAGGAATGGAAAACTGTTTTTT; cdr3_aa: CASSLTGSTGRNGKLFF
d_call: NA; j_call: TRBJ2-7; v_call: TRBV10-3; cdr3_length: 14; clone_size: NA; cdr3_nt: TGTGCCATCTGGGGAGGGACAGGTCTCAACGAGCAGTACTTC; cdr3_aa: CAIWGGTGLNEQYF
d_call: NA; j_call: TRBJ1-1; v_call: TRBV7-2; cdr3_length: 14; clone_size: NA; cdr3_nt: TGTGCCAGCAGCTTATACCCGGGGAGCACTGAAGCTTTCTTT; cdr3_aa: CASSLYPGSTEAFF
d_call: TRBD1; j_call: TRBJ1-2; v_call: TRBV6-5; cdr3_length: 13; clone_size: NA; cdr3_nt: TGTGCCAGCAGCGTGGACAGGGGGGAGGGCTACACCTTC; cdr3_aa: CASSVDRGEGYTF
d_call: NA; j_call: TRBJ1-2; v_call: TRBV20-1; cdr3_length: 11; clone_size: NA; cdr3_nt: TGCAGTGCCCAGGGCGGCCATGGCTACACCTTC; cdr3_aa: CSAQGGHGYTF
d_call: NA; j_call: TRBJ2-5; v_call: TRBV12-3/TRBV12-4; cdr3_length: 13; clone_size: NA; cdr3_nt: TGTGCCAGCAGGCCGACAGACCAAGAGACCCAGTACTTC; cdr3_aa: CASRPTDQETQYF
d_call: NA; j_call: TRBJ2-2; v_call: TRBV7-9; cdr3_length: 15; clone_size: NA; cdr3_nt: TGTGCCAGCAGCTTAGAAACAGGGTACACCGGGGAGCTGTTTTTT; cdr3_aa: CASSLETGYTGELFF
d_call: NA; j_call: TRBJ2-5; v_call: TRBV5-4; cdr3_length: 15; clone_size: NA; cdr3_nt: TGTGCCAGCAGCTTGTCGTCGCAGTCCCAAGAGACCCAGTACTTC; cdr3_aa: CASSLSSQSQETQYF
d_call: NA; j_call: TRBJ2-1; v_call: TRBV9; cdr3_length: 14; clone_size: NA; cdr3_nt: TGTGCCAGCAGCTCACTGGGGGGACGGAATGAGCAGTTCTTC; cdr3_aa: CASSSLGGRNEQFF
d_call: TRBD2; j_call: TRBJ2-3; v_call: TRBV6-5; cdr3_length: 15; clone_size: NA; cdr3_nt: TGTGCCAGCAGTTACGCGGGGGGGGATTTGGATACGCAGTATTTT; cdr3_aa: CASSYAGGDLDTQYF
d_call: TRBD2; j_call: TRBJ2-3; v_call: TRBV13; cdr3_length: 17; clone_size: NA; cdr3_nt: TGTGCCAGCAGCTCTGGACTAGCGGGGGGCATCACAGATACGCAGTATTTT; cdr3_aa: CASSSGLAGGITDTQYF
d_call: NA; j_call: TRBJ1-4; v_call: TRBV5-1; cdr3_length: 14; clone_size: once; cdr3_nt: TGCGCCAGCAGCGAGCGGACGGCGAATGAAAAACTGTTTTTT; cdr3_aa: CASSERTANEKLFF
d_call: TRBD1; j_call: TRBJ1-4; v_call: TRBV7-2; cdr3_length: 15; clone_size: NA; cdr3_nt: TGTGCCAGCAGCGTACAGGGGCACACTAATGAAAAACTGTTTTTT; cdr3_aa: CASSVQGHTNEKLFF
d_call: TRBD1; j_call: TRBJ1-2; v_call: TRBV5-4; cdr3_length: 14; clone_size: NA; cdr3_nt: TGTGCCAGCAGCTTGGACAGGGGGGAGTATGGCTACACCTTC; cdr3_aa: CASSLDRGEYGYTF
d_call: TRBD1; j_call: TRBJ1-3; v_call: TRBV20-1; cdr3_length: 17; clone_size: many; cdr3_nt: TGCAGTGCTAGTGACCCAGGGGGCACCTCAGCTGGAAACACCATATATTTT; cdr3_aa: CSASDPGGTSAGNTIYF
d_call: TRBD1; j_call: TRBJ1-2; v_call: TRBV28; cdr3_length: 15; clone_size: NA; cdr3_nt: TGTGCCAGCACCCGACCGGGACAGGGAGTCTATGGCTACACCTTC; cdr3_aa: CASTRPGQGVYGYTF
d_call: TRBD1; j_call: TRBJ1-4; v_call: TRBV28; cdr3_length: 16; clone_size: NA; cdr3_nt: TGTGCCAGCAGTTTCAGGAAACCGGGACAGGGAGGAAAACTGTTTTTT; cdr3_aa: CASSFRKPGQGGKLFF
d_call: NA; j_call: TRBJ2-2; v_call: TRBV5-1; cdr3_length: 16; clone_size: once; cdr3_nt: TGCGCCAGCAGCTTGGGTCAGGACTTGGGCACCGGGGAGCTGTTTTTT; cdr3_aa: CASSLGQDLGTGELFF
d_call: TRBD2; j_call: TRBJ2-5; v_call: TRBV5-1; cdr3_length: 14; clone_size: NA; cdr3_nt: TGCGCCAGCAGGATGACTAGCGGACAAGAGACCCAGTACTTC; cdr3_aa: CASRMTSGQETQYF
d_call: TRBD1; j_call: TRBJ2-7; v_call: TRBV6-1; cdr3_length: 15; clone_size: NA; cdr3_nt: TGTGCCAGCAGTGACCCCGGGACAGGGACCTACGAGCAGTACTTC; cdr3_aa: CASSDPGTGTYEQYF
d_call: NA; j_call: TRBJ2-7; v_call: TRBV7-9; cdr3_length: 14; clone_size: once; cdr3_nt: TGTGCCAGCAGCTATGAACAGGGACAATACGAGCAGTACTTC; cdr3_aa: CASSYEQGQYEQYF
d_call: TRBD1; j_call: TRBJ2-7; v_call: TRBV15; cdr3_length: 14; clone_size: few; cdr3_nt: TGTGCCACCAGCAGTGGACAGGGGGCCTACGAGCAGTACTTC; cdr3_aa: CATSSGQGAYEQYF
d_call: TRBD2; j_call: TRBJ2-1; v_call: TRBV4-1; cdr3_length: 17; clone_size: NA; cdr3_nt: TGCGCCAGCAGCCAAGCCCCGACTAGCGGGGGGCACAATGAGCAGTTCTTC; cdr3_aa: CASSQAPTSGGHNEQFF
d_call: NA; j_call: TRBJ1-1; v_call: TRBV20-1; cdr3_length: 14; clone_size: NA; cdr3_nt: TGCAGTGCTAGTCTGGGGACTCTTCAACGGGAGGCTTTCTTT; cdr3_aa: CSASLGTLQREAFF
d_call: NA; j_call: TRBJ1-2; v_call: TRBV12-3/TRBV12-4; cdr3_length: 12; clone_size: once; cdr3_nt: TGTGCCAGCACGGACAGTAACTATGGCTACACCTTC; cdr3_aa: CASTDSNYGYTF
d_call: NA; j_call: TRBJ1-2; v_call: TRBV6-2/TRBV6-3; cdr3_length: 17; clone_size: NA; cdr3_nt: TGTGCCAGCAGTTACTCGATCGTTTCTGGAGCTAACTATGGCTACACCTTC; cdr3_aa: CASSYSIVSGANYGYTF
d_call: NA; j_call: TRBJ2-2; v_call: TRBV4-3; cdr3_length: 16; clone_size: NA; cdr3_nt: TGCGCCAGCAGCCAAGATCCTACAGCGAACACCGGGGAGCTGTTTTTT; cdr3_aa: CASSQDPTANTGELFF
d_call: TRBD2; j_call: TRBJ2-1; v_call: TRBV4-2; cdr3_length: 15; clone_size: once; cdr3_nt: TGTGCCAGCAGCTCCGTCGGGGGGTCTTACAATGAGCAGTTCTTC; cdr3_aa: CASSSVGGSYNEQFF
d_call: TRBD1; j_call: TRBJ1-2; v_call: TRBV7-8; cdr3_length: 15; clone_size: NA; cdr3_nt: TGTGCCAGCAGCTTACAGGGACAGGGGAACTATGGCTACACCTTC; cdr3_aa: CASSLQGQGNYGYTF